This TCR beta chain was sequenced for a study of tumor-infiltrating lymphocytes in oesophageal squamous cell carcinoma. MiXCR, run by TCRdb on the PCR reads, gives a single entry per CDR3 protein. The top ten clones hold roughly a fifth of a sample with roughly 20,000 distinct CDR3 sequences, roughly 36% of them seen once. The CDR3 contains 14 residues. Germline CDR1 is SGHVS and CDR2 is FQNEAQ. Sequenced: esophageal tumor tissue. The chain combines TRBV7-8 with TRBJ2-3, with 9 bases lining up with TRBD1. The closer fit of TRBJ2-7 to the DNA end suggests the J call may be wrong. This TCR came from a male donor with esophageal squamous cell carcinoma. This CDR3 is CASSTRTGVAEQYF. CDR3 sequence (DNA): TGTGCCAGCAGCACCCGGACAGGGGTGGCCGAGCAGTACTTC.